These 30 T cell receptor beta chains originate from one sample sequenced in a study of CD8 T cells in ankylosing spondylitis. The study's findings and limits: Blood of patients with ankylosing spondylitis appeared to be characterized by a TCR beta motif of eight or nine highly homologous variants.

These receptors' antigens are unknown. TCRdb used MiXCR to reprocess the 5' RACE reads, holding one entry per CDR3 protein. The sample shows fewer than 450,000 distinct CDR3 sequences, 17% of them seen only once. Sequenced material: blood, either unsorted or a sorted T cell fraction (not recorded which). The receptors derive from a male donor with ankylosing spondylitis.

This CDR3 reads CATSDPRPSNEQFF. CDR3 bases: TGTGCCACCAGTGACCCCCGACCTTCCAATGAGCAGTTCTTC. The chain has TRBV24-1 and TRBJ2-1; D is uncertain. The germline V gene encodes CDR1 KGHDR and CDR2 SFDVKD. V gave up 4 bases and J gave up 6 bases, with 12 bases separating them. The CDR3 consists of 14 residues.

The rearrangement uses TRBV5-1 and TRBJ2-7; 7 bases match TRBD1. This CDR3 is 15 amino acids long. Losses at the gene ends were 4 bases for V and 1 base for J; bases not matched to a gene: 8. In germline, CDR1 is SGHRS, CDR2 YFSETQ. CDR3 in amino acids: CASSPERTGSYEQYF. CDR3 nucleotide sequence: TGCGCCAGCAGCCCAGAGCGGACAGGATCCTACGAGCAGTACTTC.

This clonotype turned up a few times. The J gene is TRBJ1-4, the V gene TRBV5-1; TRBD1 agrees at 10 bases. Germline V lookup: CDR1 SGHRS, CDR2 YFSETQ. The CDR3 is 17 amino acids. With V trimmed by 4 bases and J by 0 bases, 6 bases remained unmatched. The CDR3: CASSRKDRGSTNEKLFF. The CDR3 coding sequence is TGCGCCAGCAGCCGCAAGGACAGGGGGTCAACTAATGAAAAACTGTTTTTT.

The V gene is TRBV5-1, the J gene TRBJ1-3, with no clear D. Germline values: CDR1 SGHRS, CDR2 YFSETQ. CDR3 length: 13 amino acids. Trimming shortened V by 5 bases and J by 2 bases, and 8 bases separated the two germline ends. CDR3 nucleotide sequence: TGCGCCAGCAGACGGGAGCCTGGAAACACCATATATTTT. It codes for CASRREPGNTIYF.

In this sample, this clonotype turned up many times. The rearrangement joins TRBV12-3 or TRBV12-4 to TRBJ1-5; 8 nucleotides align to TRBD1. The CDR3 has 13 amino acids. With 7 bases clipped from V and 4 bases from J, the junction kept 3 bases outside the gene matches. CDR3 protein: CASNDRGNQPQHF. DNA for the CDR3: TGTGCCAGCAACGACAGGGGAAATCAGCCCCAGCATTTT.

This clonotype was counted many times. The chain carries TRBV7-9 and TRBJ2-1; 12 nucleotides align to TRBD2. With V trimmed by 5 bases and J by 7 bases, 3 bases remained unmatched. Germline values: CDR1 SEHNR, CDR2 FQNEAQ (reference sequence). The CDR3 is 14 residues long. CDR3 sequence: CASSATSGRNEQFF. In nucleotides, the CDR3 is TGTGCCAGCAGCGCGACTAGCGGGAGAAATGAGCAGTTCTTC.

The sample holds a few counts of this clonotype. This chain links TRBV11-2 with TRBJ1-5; possibly TRBD1 for D (5 bases). V was cut by 0 bases and J by 1 base, with 19 bases left in between. Germline V CDR1 and CDR2: SGHAT, FQNNGV. The CDR3 contains 19 residues. This chain's CDR3 is CASSLEGSLGALSNQPQHF. CDR3 DNA sequence: TGTGCCAGCAGCTTAGAAGGGTCGTTAGGGGCATTAAGCAATCAGCCCCAGCATTTT.

This clonotype has just a few counts. The rearrangement uses TRBV6-2 or TRBV6-3 and TRBJ2-2, with D hard to call. The germline V and J ends were trimmed by 6 bases and 0 bases, with 5 bases remaining between them. Germline V lookup: CDR1 MNHEY, CDR2 SVGEGT. The CDR3 loop spans 13 amino acids. CDR3 amino acids: CASRGANTGELFF. The CDR3 nucleotides read TGTGCCAGCAGGGGCGCGAACACCGGGGAGCTGTTTTTT.

This clonotype has more than one count but fewer than ten. V gene TRBV4-1 combines with J gene TRBJ1-5, with 9 positions matching TRBD1. In germline, CDR1 is MGHRA, CDR2 YSYEKL. With 0 bases clipped from V and 2 bases from J, the junction kept 5 bases outside the gene matches. The CDR3 runs to 17 residues. The CDR3 bases are TGCGCCAGCAGCCAAGAAAGAAGACAGGGGGGCAATCAGCCCCAGCATTTT. This gives the protein CASSQERRQGGNQPQHF.

This clonotype was counted between two and nine times. The V call is TRBV12-3 or TRBV12-4, the J call TRBJ2-2; D gene uncertain. The CDR3 contains 12 residues. V was pared by 5 bases and J by 9 bases, with 10 bases between. The CDR3 coding sequence is TGTGCCAGCAGTCCTACGCCCAGGGAGCTGTTTTTT. This gives the protein CASSPTPRELFF.

This clonotype has only a few counts. CDR3 amino acids: CASRDRGRGTYGYTF. The DNA for the CDR3 is TGTGCCAGCAGGGACAGGGGGCGCGGGACCTATGGCTACACCTTC. The chain employs TRBV2 and TRBJ1-2; 11 nucleotides align to TRBD1. The CDR3 totals 15 residues. V lost 6 bases, J lost 4 bases, and 7 bases stayed unmatched. Germline assignment: CDR1 SNHLY and CDR2 FYNNEI.

The chain couples TRBV20-1 to TRBJ1-5; D is possibly TRBD1 (5 bases). Trimming took 2 bases from V and 3 from J, leaving 14 bases between them. Germline lookup yields CDR1 DFQATT and CDR2 SNEGSKA (reference sequence). This CDR3 has 15 amino acids. For the CDR3, the DNA is TGCAGTGCTAGAAAGGGGCAGGGCAACAATCAGCCCCAGCATTTT. Encoded protein: CSARKGQGNNQPQHF.

In its sample, this clonotype was seen a few times. DNA of the CDR3: TGTGCCAGTCAGATGAACACTGAAGCTTTCTTT. Translated, it gives CASQMNTEAFF. The rearrangement uses TRBV27 and TRBJ1-1; D is unresolved. The CDR3 extends over 11 amino acids. V shed 9 bases and J shed 0 bases, with 5 bases lying between them. CDR1 MNHEY and CDR2 SMNVEV come from the germline V gene (reference sequence).

J is TRBJ2-5 and V is TRBV19; D is possibly TRBD1 or TRBD2 (5 bases each). Per germline, CDR1 LNHDA and CDR2 SQIVND (reference sequence). This CDR3 has 16 amino acids. Trimming pared 3 bases from V and 4 bases from J, leaving 18 bases between. This chain's CDR3 is CASSIPGLGAGETQYF. In DNA form, the CDR3 reads TGTGCCAGTAGTATCCCCGGGCTCGGGGCCGGAGAGACCCAGTACTTC.

The chain links TRBV6-5 to TRBJ1-1; weak D call: TRBD1 (5 bases). Germline values: CDR1 MNHEY, CDR2 SVGAGI. V was clipped by 3 bases and J by 3 bases, with 11 bases between them. This CDR3 spans 14 amino acids. The CDR3 nucleotides are TGTGCCAGCAGTTATGGGGGATGGGACACTGAAGCTTTCTTT. It codes for CASSYGGWDTEAFF.

The chain has TRBV28 and TRBJ2-7; D possibly corresponds to TRBD2 (6 bases). CDR1 is MDHEN, CDR2 SYDVKM, per germline. Trimming removed 7 bases at V and 0 bases at J, with 10 bases between. CDR3 length: 13 residues. The CDR3 nucleotides read TGTGCCAGCAAGGGACTTTTCTCCTACGAGCAGTACTTC. Residues: CASKGLFSYEQYF.

The chain couples TRBV20-1 to TRBJ2-1; no firm D call. Trimming pared 1 base from V and 8 bases from J, leaving 12 bases between. The CDR3 spans 13 residues. Per germline, CDR1 DFQATT and CDR2 SNEGSKA (reference sequence). The DNA of the CDR3 is TGCAGTGCTAGAGGGGTTTGGGCCGATGAGCAGTTCTTC. This codes for CSARGVWADEQFF.

The chain has TRBV5-1 and TRBJ2-4; the match to TRBD2 covers 15 bases. CDR3 length: 15 residues. From germline, CDR1 is SGHRS and CDR2 YFSETQ. The ends lost 4 bases at V and 8 bases at J; junction bases unmatched: 4. The CDR3 coding sequence is TGCGCCAGCAGCATAGGACTAGCGGGGGGGGACATTCAGTACTTC. It specifies CASSIGLAGGDIQYF.

Concerning this clonotype itself: A much larger clone sits a single nucleotide away, making a read error possible. The chain has TRBV3-1 and TRBJ2-3; D is possibly TRBD2 (6 bases). The CDR3 runs 14 residues. CDR1 is LGHDT, CDR2 YNNKEL, per germline (reference sequence). The CDR3 coding sequence is TGTGCCAGCAGCTATAGCGGTAGCACAGATAAGCAGTATTTT. Translation gives CASSYSGSTDKQYF.

This clonotype showed up just a few times. The chain employs TRBV5-6 and TRBJ2-7, with TRBD1 matching 7 bases. The germline V gene encodes CDR1 SGHDT and CDR2 YYEEEE. This CDR3 contains 15 residues. The V segment lost 3 bases and the J segment 2 bases; nucleotides outside the gene matches: 8. The CDR3 region is CASSSARGKTYEQYF. The CDR3 coding sequence is TGTGCCAGCAGCTCCGCCAGGGGGAAGACCTACGAGCAGTACTTC.

The chain recombines TRBV30 with TRBJ2-2, with 10 bases fitting TRBD2. CDR1 GTSNPN and CDR2 SVGIG come from the germline V gene (reference sequence). Trimming took 4 bases from V and 4 from J; bases not matched to a gene: 12. This CDR3 has 17 residues. In DNA, the CDR3 is TGTGCCTGGATCGTCCAGCGGGGGGGCTTACGCACCGGGGAGCTGTTTTTT. Its translation: CAWIVQRGGLRTGELFF.

This clonotype was counted ten times or more. The rearrangement links TRBV7-2 to TRBJ2-3; 7 nucleotides agree with TRBD2. CDR3 length: 17 residues. The germline CDR1 and CDR2 sequences are SGHTA and FQGNSA. V shed 3 bases, J shed 1 base, and the junction held 10 bases outside the gene matches. CDR3 protein: CASSFLNSGFGTDTQYF. CDR3 coding DNA: TGTGCCAGCAGCTTTCTGAATAGCGGGTTCGGCACAGATACGCAGTATTTT.

This chain uses TRBV5-1 with TRBJ1-1; 8 bases are a match to TRBD1. V lost 0 bases and J lost 1; bases outside the gene matches: 5. In germline, CDR1 is SGHRS, CDR2 YFSETQ. The CDR3 has 16 residues. DNA for the CDR3: TGCGCCAGCAGCTTGGACAACAGGGGGTCGAACACTGAAGCTTTCTTT. Encoded protein: CASSLDNRGSNTEAFF.

This chain connects TRBV12-5 to TRBJ1-1, with D possibly matching TRBD1 (5 bases). The length of the CDR3 is 16 residues. Trimming shortened V by 1 base and J by 8 bases, and 20 bases separated the two germline ends. CDR1 and CDR2 from the germline V gene are LGHNT and FRNRAP. CDR3 protein: CASGLALLSTAKEAFF. DNA of the CDR3: TGTGCTAGTGGTTTGGCCCTGCTCTCGACAGCAAAAGAAGCTTTCTTT.

The table lists this clonotype with a few counts. V is TRBV6-1 and J is TRBJ1-4; D gene uncertain. The V end was cut by 7 bases, the J end by 8 bases, with 14 bases between. Germline V gene lookup returns CDR1 MNHNS and CDR2 SASEGT. The CDR3 consists of 13 residues. CDR3 bases: TGTGCCAGCAAGGTCCCTTCCTACGAAAAACTGTTTTTT. This sequence encodes CASKVPSYEKLFF.

A few counts support this clonotype. A read error is possible here, since a much larger clone lies one base away. J is TRBJ2-2 and V is TRBV12-3 or TRBV12-4; no reliable D call. This CDR3 contains 13 residues. The CDR3 nucleotides read TGTGCCAACAGTTCCCTCGTTGCCGGGGAGCTGTTTTTT. Translating it yields CANSSLVAGELFF.

The CDR3 nucleotides read TGTGCCACCAGTGATTTCGTCGACCGGGACATCAATCAGCCCCAGCATTTT. It is translated as CATSDFVDRDINQPQHF. The chain uses TRBV24-1 and TRBJ1-5, with D maybe TRBD1 (6 bases). Trimming removed 1 base at V and 3 bases at J, with 15 bases between. Germline V gene lookup returns CDR1 KGHDR and CDR2 SFDVKD. This CDR3 has 17 residues.

This clonotype was counted a few times. The chain is built from TRBV28 and TRBJ1-5, with a possible D match to TRBD1 (6 bases). Germline CDR1 reads MDHEN; CDR2 reads SYDVKM. The CDR3 extends over 15 amino acids. V was clipped by 7 bases and J by 4 bases, with 17 bases between them. The CDR3 protein is CASTPGGAKNQPQHF. CDR3 bases: TGTGCCAGCACGCCGGGGGGGGCAAAAAATCAGCCCCAGCATTTT.

The genes are TRBV20-1 and TRBJ1-5; 9 bases match TRBD1. Germline CDR1 reads DFQATT; CDR2 reads SNEGSKA (reference sequence). V lost 1 base to trimming and J lost 5 bases; unmatched junction nucleotides: 3. This CDR3 contains 14 residues. Here the CDR3 reads CSARGDREYQPQHF. CDR3 nucleotides: TGCAGTGCTAGAGGGGACAGGGAATATCAGCCCCAGCATTTT.

This clonotype showed up just a few times. The V and J genes are TRBV4-1 and TRBJ1-5; D remains ambiguous. CDR1 MGHRA and CDR2 YSYEKL come from the germline V gene. The CDR3 spans 15 residues. V shed 0 bases and J shed 3 bases, with 9 bases lying between them. CDR3 protein: CASSQEDGVNQPQHF. CDR3 DNA sequence: TGCGCCAGCAGCCAAGAGGACGGAGTCAATCAGCCCCAGCATTTT.